This is a list of T cell receptor beta chains from one sample in a study of blood T cell repertoires in COVID-19. TCRdb keeps only in-frame clones here, not all; method: immunoSEQ multiplex PCR. The sample shows 100,000 to 150,000 clones, approximately 81% of them seen only once. The specimen sequenced was peripheral blood. All receptors derive from a man aged 35-49 years with active or convalescent COVID-19. Both conserved end residues are part of each CDR3. A D gene is named only where the DNA matches it firmly. Part of the rows lack a size; the others show once, few, many or a class for expanded clones.

j_call clone_size d_call v_call cdr3_aa cdr3_nt
TRBJ2-1 . TRBD2 TRBV7-9 CASSSLLAGGPRIYNEQFF TGTGCCAGCAGCTCGCTACTAGCGGGGGGGCCTAGGATTTACAATGAGCAGTTCTTC
TRBJ2-2 . TRBD1 TRBV28 CASRPLGQGTAGELFF TGTGCCAGCCGTCCTTTGGGACAGGGGACCGCCGGGGAGCTGTTTTTT
TRBJ2-1 . . TRBV6-5 CASSYSVTGPSNEQFF TGTGCCAGCAGTTACTCGGTGACAGGCCCTTCCAATGAGCAGTTCTTC
TRBJ2-7 . . TRBV19 CASSIAGVTAYEQYF TGTGCCAGTAGTATAGCCGGGGTAACAGCCTACGAGCAGTACTTC
TRBJ1-5 few . TRBV2 CASSPRGEQPQHF TGTGCCAGCAGTCCCAGGGGAGAGCAGCCCCAGCATTTT
TRBJ1-1 . . TRBV5-6 CASSFEGRNTEAFF TGTGCCAGCAGCTTTGAGGGCCGCAACACTGAAGCTTTCTTT
TRBJ1-5 once . TRBV30 CAWSVRGNQPQHF TGTGCCTGGAGTGTACGGGGGAATCAGCCCCAGCATTTT
TRBJ1-3 . . TRBV6-5 CASRLSRGNTIYF TGTGCCAGCAGATTATCCAGGGGAAACACCATATATTTT
TRBJ2-7 few . TRBV27 CASSSTYEQYF TGTGCCAGCAGTTCCACTTACGAGCAGTACTTC
TRBJ1-2 few TRBD1 TRBV10-3 CAISEGQGGYTF TGTGCCATCAGTGAGGGACAGGGTGGCTACACCTTC
TRBJ1-1 . . TRBV7-8 CASSSLWGRTMNTEAFF TGTGCCAGCAGCTCGCTTTGGGGGCGGACCATGAACACTGAAGCTTTCTTT
TRBJ2-7 few TRBD2 TRBV4-1 CASSLNSGLDYEQYF TGCGCCAGCAGCCTCAATAGCGGGTTGGACTACGAGCAGTACTTC
TRBJ1-5 . . TRBV18 CASSPFQFNQPQHF TGTGCCAGCTCACCTTTTCAGTTCAATCAGCCCCAGCATTTT
TRBJ1-1 . TRBD1 TRBV5-8 CASSLTTGVSEAFF TGTGCCAGCAGCTTGACGACAGGGGTTTCTGAAGCTTTCTTT
TRBJ1-5 few . TRBV5-8 CASSFDRLNQPQHF TGTGCCAGCAGTTTTGACAGACTCAATCAGCCCCAGCATTTT
TRBJ1-3 few . TRBV6-1 CASSESGARSGNTIYF TGTGCCAGCAGTGAATCTGGGGCCCGCTCTGGAAACACCATATATTTT
TRBJ1-1 . . TRBV2 CAKREWNTEAFF TGTGCCAAGCGGGAATGGAACACTGAAGCTTTCTTT
TRBJ1-6 once . TRBV5-5 CASSFKSQDPTSSWNSPLHF TGTGCCAGCAGCTTTAAATCACAGGATCCCACCAGCTCCTGGAATTCACCCCTCCACTTT
TRBJ2-7 . . TRBV12-3/TRBV12-4 CASSLTVYEQYF TGTGCCAGCAGCTTGACTGTTTACGAGCAGTACTTC
TRBJ2-3 few . TRBV6-4 CASSDLGGGSTDTQYF TGTGCCAGCAGTGACCTGGGCGGGGGCTCCACAGATACGCAGTATTTT
TRBJ2-7 . . TRBV6-5 CATRRGTGLGQYF TGTGCCACCCGGCGGGGAACGGGTCTGGGGCAGTACTTC
TRBJ1-4 . TRBD1 TRBV10-3 CAISDPPGGDEKLFF TGTGCCATCAGTGATCCCCCAGGGGGAGATGAAAAACTGTTTTTT
TRBJ1-2 . TRBD1 TRBV6-2/TRBV6-3 CASSDRGDGYGYTF TGTGCCAGCAGCGACAGGGGTGATGGTTATGGCTACACCTTC
TRBJ2-7 . TRBD1 TRBV6-5 CASSRTGVEQYF TGTGCCAGCAGTCGGACAGGGGTCGAGCAGTACTTC
TRBJ2-6 few TRBD1 TRBV9 CASSGTPGQLASGANVLTF TGTGCCAGCAGCGGCACACCGGGACAGTTGGCTTCTGGGGCCAACGTCCTGACTTTC
TRBJ1-1 . . TRBV6-6 CASSRSQLNTEAFF TGTGCCAGCAGTCGATCACAGCTGAACACTGAAGCTTTCTTT
TRBJ1-2 . TRBD1 TRBV12-3/TRBV12-4 CASATGVGGYTF TGTGCCAGTGCCACAGGGGTGGGAGGCTACACCTTC
TRBJ2-5 . . TRBV5-4 CASSSPASQETQYF TGTGCCAGCAGCTCCCCCGCGTCTCAAGAGACCCAGTACTTC
TRBJ2-5 . TRBD1 TRBV19 CASSMTGPRETQYF TGTGCCAGTAGTATGACAGGGCCCCGAGAGACCCAGTACTTC
TRBJ2-7 few TRBD1 TRBV29-1 CSVYRDSYEQYF TGCAGCGTTTACCGGGACAGCTACGAGCAGTACTTC
TRBJ2-7 . TRBD1 TRBV11-3 CASSFRASGTGSYEQYF TGTGCCAGCAGCTTCCGCGCCTCGGGGACAGGGTCCTACGAGCAGTACTTC
TRBJ1-5 . . TRBV3-1/TRBV3-2 CASSQGRAQPQHF TGTGCCAGCAGCCAAGGCAGGGCTCAGCCCCAGCATTTT
TRBJ2-1 . TRBD2 TRBV4-2 CASSRGLAGINEQFF TGTGCCAGCAGCCGCGGACTAGCGGGGATCAATGAGCAGTTCTTC
TRBJ2-3 . . TRBV25-1 CASSEYGAEVQYF TGTGCCAGCAGTGAATATGGGGCCGAGGTGCAGTATTTT
TRBJ2-5 . . TRBV5-1 CASSLGAPGQETQYF TGCGCCAGCAGCTTGGGGGCTCCGGGACAAGAGACCCAGTACTTC
TRBJ2-3 . TRBD2 TRBV6-4 CASSPDGAGGTDTQYF TGTGCCAGCAGCCCGGATGGGGCGGGGGGCACAGATACGCAGTATTTT
TRBJ2-6 . . TRBV19 CASSWPSGANVLTF TGTGCCAGTAGCTGGCCCTCTGGGGCCAACGTCCTGACTTTC
TRBJ2-1 . . TRBV3-1/TRBV3-2 CASSQDGGGWDEQFF TGTGCCAGCAGCCAAGATGGGGGGGGCTGGGATGAGCAGTTCTTC
TRBJ2-1 . TRBD1 TRBV7-9 CASSFGTAPNEQFF TGTGCCAGCAGCTTCGGGACAGCCCCCAATGAGCAGTTCTTC
TRBJ2-1 . TRBD1 TRBV5-1 CASRYSGTGGVSSYNEQFF TGCGCCAGCCGCTACTCCGGGACAGGGGGCGTTAGCTCCTACAATGAGCAGTTCTTC
TRBJ2-7 . . TRBV7-2 CASSRSTDAHSYEQYF TGTGCCAGCAGCAGAAGTACAGACGCCCACTCCTACGAGCAGTACTTC
TRBJ2-1 . TRBD2 TRBV6-1 CASSELAGGQSHEQFF TGTGCCAGCAGTGAGCTAGCGGGGGGGCAATCCCATGAGCAGTTCTTC
TRBJ1-6 . TRBD1 TRBV7-9 CASSSTGAGQSPLHF TGTGCCAGCAGCTCCACAGGGGCAGGACAATCACCCCTCCACTTT
TRBJ2-7 . TRBD1 TRBV5-1 CASSPSGTGREQYF TGCGCCAGCAGCCCGTCCGGGACAGGGAGGGAGCAGTACTTC
TRBJ2-7 . . TRBV25-1 CASSEGSSYEQYF TGTGCCAGCAGTGAGGGCAGCTCCTACGAGCAGTACTTC
TRBJ2-5 . TRBD1 TRBV5-1 CASSFEQGWGTQYF TGCGCCAGCAGCTTTGAACAGGGGTGGGGGACCCAGTACTTC
TRBJ1-1 . . TRBV19 CASSMDRSMNTEAFF TGTGCCAGTAGTATGGACAGATCCATGAACACTGAAGCTTTCTTT
TRBJ2-5 few . TRBV27 CASSSRIGGPQETQYF TGTGCCAGCAGTTCACGAATCGGGGGACCCCAAGAGACCCAGTACTTC
TRBJ2-2 . TRBD1 TRBV5-1 CASSSGTGGPTGELFF TGCGCCAGCAGCTCCGGGACAGGGGGTCCCACCGGGGAGCTGTTTTTT